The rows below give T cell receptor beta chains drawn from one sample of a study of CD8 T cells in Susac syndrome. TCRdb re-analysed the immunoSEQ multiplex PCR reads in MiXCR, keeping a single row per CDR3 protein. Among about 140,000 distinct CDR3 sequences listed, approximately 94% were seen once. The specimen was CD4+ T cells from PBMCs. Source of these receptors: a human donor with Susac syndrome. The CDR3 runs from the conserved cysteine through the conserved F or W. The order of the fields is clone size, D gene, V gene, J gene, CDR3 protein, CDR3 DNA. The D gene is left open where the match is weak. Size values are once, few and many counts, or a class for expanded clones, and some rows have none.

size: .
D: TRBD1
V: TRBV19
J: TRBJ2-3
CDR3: CASSGHRGGTDTQYF
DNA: TGTGCCAGTAGTGGGCACAGGGGCGGGACAGATACGCAGTATTTT

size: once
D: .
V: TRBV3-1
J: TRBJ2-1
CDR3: CASSQGGNYNEQFF
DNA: TGTGCCAGCAGCCAAGGGGGGAACTACAATGAGCAGTTCTTC

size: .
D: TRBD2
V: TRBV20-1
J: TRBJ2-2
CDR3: CSARVQRGGRELFF
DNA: TGCAGTGCTAGAGTACAGCGGGGGGGCCGGGAGCTGTTTTTT

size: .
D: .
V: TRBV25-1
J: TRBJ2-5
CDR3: CASSDGQPRETQYF
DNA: TGTGCCAGCAGTGATGGACAGCCTCGGGAGACCCAGTACTTC

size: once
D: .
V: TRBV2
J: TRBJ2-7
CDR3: CASSAVSSEQYF
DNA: TGTGCCAGCAGTGCAGTGTCCTCCGAGCAGTACTTC

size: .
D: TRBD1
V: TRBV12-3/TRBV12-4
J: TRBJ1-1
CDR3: CASSPATGVTEAFF
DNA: TGTGCCAGCAGTCCCGCAACAGGGGTCACTGAAGCTTTCTTT

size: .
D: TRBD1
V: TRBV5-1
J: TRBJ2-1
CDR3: CASSAVTGNNEQFF
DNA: TGCGCCAGCAGCGCCGTGACAGGGAACAATGAGCAGTTCTTC

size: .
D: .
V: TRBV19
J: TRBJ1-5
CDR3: CASSILREGDSPQHF
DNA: TGTGCCAGTAGTATACTCCGGGAGGGGGATTCGCCCCAGCATTTT

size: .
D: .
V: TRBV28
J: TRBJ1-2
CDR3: CASSITGYGYTF
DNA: TGTGCCAGCAGCATCACGGGGTATGGCTACACCTTC

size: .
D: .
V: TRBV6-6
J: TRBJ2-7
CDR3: CASSPTDYEQYF
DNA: TGTGCCAGCAGTCCGACAGATTACGAGCAGTACTTC

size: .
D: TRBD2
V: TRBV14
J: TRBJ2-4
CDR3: CASSQSPSGRAEWNIQYF
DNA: TGTGCCAGCAGCCAATCCCCCAGCGGGAGGGCCGAATGGAACATTCAGTACTTC

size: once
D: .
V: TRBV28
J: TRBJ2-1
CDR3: CASSLLTSFSNEQFF
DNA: TGTGCCAGCAGTTTACTCACTAGCTTCTCGAATGAGCAGTTCTTC

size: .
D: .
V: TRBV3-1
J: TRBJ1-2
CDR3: CASSQRTGYGYTF
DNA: TGTGCCAGCAGCCAAAGGACGGGATATGGCTACACCTTC

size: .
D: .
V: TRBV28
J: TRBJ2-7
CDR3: CASSPRRTPYEQYF
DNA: TGTGCCAGCAGTCCCCGACGGACACCCTACGAGCAGTACTTC

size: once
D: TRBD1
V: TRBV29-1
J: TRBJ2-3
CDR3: CSVENRGNTDTQYF
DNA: TGCAGCGTTGAAAACAGGGGGAACACAGATACGCAGTATTTT

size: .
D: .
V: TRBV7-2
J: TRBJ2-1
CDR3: CASSLVGISDNEQFF
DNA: TGTGCCAGCAGCTTAGTCGGAATTAGCGACAATGAGCAGTTCTTC

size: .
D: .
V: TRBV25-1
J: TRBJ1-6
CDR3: CASSENTDNSPLHF
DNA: TGTGCCAGCAGTGAAAACACAGACAATTCACCCCTCCACTTT

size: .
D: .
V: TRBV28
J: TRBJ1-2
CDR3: CASSGSGFGYGYTF
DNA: TGTGCCAGCAGCGGATCAGGGTTCGGGTATGGCTACACCTTC

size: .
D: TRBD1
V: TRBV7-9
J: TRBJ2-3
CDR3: CASSPQTGTFTDTQYF
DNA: TGTGCCAGCAGCCCGCAGACAGGGACCTTCACAGATACGCAGTATTTT

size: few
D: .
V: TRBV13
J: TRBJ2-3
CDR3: CASSLRGGTDTQYF
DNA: TGTGCCAGCAGCTTACGAGGGGGCACAGATACGCAGTATTTT

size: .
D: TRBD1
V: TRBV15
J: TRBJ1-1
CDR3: CATSRDLVSLGAGGIEAFF
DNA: TGTGCCACCAGCAGAGATCTAGTTTCGCTGGGGGCAGGGGGCATTGAAGCTTTCTTT

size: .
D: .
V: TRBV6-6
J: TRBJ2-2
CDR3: CASSYSFGDRAGELFF
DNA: TGTGCCAGCAGTTACTCGTTCGGGGATAGAGCCGGGGAGCTGTTTTTT

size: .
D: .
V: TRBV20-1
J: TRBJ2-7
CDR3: CSATLGEQYF
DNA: TGCAGTGCTACTCTAGGCGAGCAGTACTTC

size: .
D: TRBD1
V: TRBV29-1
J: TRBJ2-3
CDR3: CSVWDRGRGTDTQYF
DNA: TGCAGCGTTTGGGACAGGGGGCGAGGCACAGATACGCAGTATTTT

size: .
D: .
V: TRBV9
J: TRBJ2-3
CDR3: CASSVVGRDTDTQYF
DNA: TGTGCCAGCAGCGTAGTGGGGCGGGACACAGATACGCAGTATTTT

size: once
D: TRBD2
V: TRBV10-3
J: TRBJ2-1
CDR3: CAISSSGQRVEQFF
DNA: TGTGCCATCAGTTCTAGCGGACAAAGGGTTGAGCAGTTCTTC

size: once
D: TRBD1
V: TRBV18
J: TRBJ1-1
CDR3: CASSPGQGSTEAFF
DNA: TGTGCCAGCTCACCAGGACAGGGAAGCACTGAAGCTTTCTTT

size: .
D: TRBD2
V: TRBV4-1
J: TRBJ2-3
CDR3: CASSQDRFGRGAGDTQYF
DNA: TGCGCCAGCAGCCAAGACCGGTTCGGGAGGGGGGCAGGGGATACGCAGTATTTT

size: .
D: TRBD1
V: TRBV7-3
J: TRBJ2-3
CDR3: CAQGANTQYF
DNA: TGTGCCCAGGGGGCCAATACGCAGTATTTT

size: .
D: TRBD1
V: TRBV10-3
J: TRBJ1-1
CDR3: CAISGADRGQEGAFF
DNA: TGTGCCATCAGTGGCGCGGACAGGGGGCAAGAAGGAGCTTTCTTT

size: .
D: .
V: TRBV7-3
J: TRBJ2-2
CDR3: CASSPRALGELFF
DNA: TGTGCCAGCAGCCCTCGGGCCCTCGGGGAGCTGTTTTTT

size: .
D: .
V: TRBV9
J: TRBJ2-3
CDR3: CASSVGRSDTQYF
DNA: TGTGCCAGCAGCGTAGGTCGGTCCGATACGCAGTATTTT

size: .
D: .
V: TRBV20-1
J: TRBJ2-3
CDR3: CSALGPSTDTQYF
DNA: TGCAGTGCTCTGGGACCGTCCACAGATACGCAGTATTTT

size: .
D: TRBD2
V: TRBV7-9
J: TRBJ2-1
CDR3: CASSAGLAGGPGEQFF
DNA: TGTGCCAGCAGCGCGGGACTAGCGGGAGGGCCCGGTGAGCAGTTCTTC

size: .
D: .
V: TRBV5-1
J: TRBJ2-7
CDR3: CASSSGPDSYEQYF
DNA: TGCGCCAGCAGCTCTGGTCCAGATTCCTACGAGCAGTACTTC

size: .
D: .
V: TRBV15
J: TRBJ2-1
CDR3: CATSRIINEQFF
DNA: TGTGCCACCAGCAGGATAATAAATGAGCAGTTCTTC

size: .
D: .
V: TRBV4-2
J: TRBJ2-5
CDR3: CASSQEGHGFETQYF
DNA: TGTGCCAGCAGCCAAGAAGGGCATGGGTTCGAGACCCAGTACTTC

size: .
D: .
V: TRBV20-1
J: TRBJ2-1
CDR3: CSAPSGRNEQFF
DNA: TGCAGTGCTCCCTCGGGCAGGAATGAGCAGTTCTTC

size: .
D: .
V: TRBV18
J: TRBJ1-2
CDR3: CASSPGANNYGYTF
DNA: TGTGCCAGCTCACCGGGAGCGAATAACTATGGCTACACCTTC

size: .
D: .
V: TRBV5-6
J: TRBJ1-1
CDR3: CASSSSHGEWTEAFF
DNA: TGTGCCAGCAGCTCCTCACACGGAGAATGGACTGAAGCTTTCTTT

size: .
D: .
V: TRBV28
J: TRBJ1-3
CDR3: CASISSYPGNTIYF
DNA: TGTGCCAGCATCTCCTCGTACCCTGGAAACACCATATATTTT

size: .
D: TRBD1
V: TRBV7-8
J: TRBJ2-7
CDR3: CASSKGTGTYEQYF
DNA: TGTGCCAGCAGCAAAGGGACAGGGACGTACGAGCAGTACTTC

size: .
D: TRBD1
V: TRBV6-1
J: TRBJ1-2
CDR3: CASRDRRYYGYTF
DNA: TGTGCCAGCAGGGACAGGCGTTACTATGGCTACACCTTC

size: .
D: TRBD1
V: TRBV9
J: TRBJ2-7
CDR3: CASSTRQGNEQYF
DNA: TGTGCCAGCAGCACTCGACAGGGCAACGAGCAGTACTTC

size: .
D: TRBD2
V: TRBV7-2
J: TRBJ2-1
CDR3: CASSGPRGGYNEQFF
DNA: TGTGCCAGCAGCGGCCCGCGGGGGGGTTACAATGAGCAGTTCTTC

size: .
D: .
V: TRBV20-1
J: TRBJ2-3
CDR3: CSARVLDTQYF
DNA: TGCAGTGCTAGGGTGCTAGATACGCAGTATTTT

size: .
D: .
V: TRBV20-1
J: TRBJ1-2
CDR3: CSARDTRGSGYTF
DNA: TGCAGTGCTAGAGATACCAGGGGTTCGGGCTACACCTTC

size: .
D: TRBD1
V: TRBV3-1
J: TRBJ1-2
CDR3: CASRETGAYGYTF
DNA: TGTGCCAGCCGAGAGACAGGGGCCTATGGCTACACCTTC

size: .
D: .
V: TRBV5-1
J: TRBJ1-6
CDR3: CASSLVGGQNSPLHF
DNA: TGCGCCAGCAGCTTGGTCGGCGGTCAGAATTCACCCCTCCACTTT

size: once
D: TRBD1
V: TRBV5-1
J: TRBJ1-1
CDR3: CASSFRTGQQNTEAFF
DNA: TGCGCCAGCAGCTTTCGTACGGGACAGCAGAACACTGAAGCTTTCTTT

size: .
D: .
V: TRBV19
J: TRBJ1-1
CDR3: CASGRWNTEAFF
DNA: TGTGCCAGCGGACGGTGGAACACTGAAGCTTTCTTT

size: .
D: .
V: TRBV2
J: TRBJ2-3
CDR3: CASSGQQSPTDTQYF
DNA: TGTGCCAGCAGTGGCCAACAGTCCCCCACAGATACGCAGTATTTT

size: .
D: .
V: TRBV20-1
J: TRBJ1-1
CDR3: CSARTTGSDTEAFF
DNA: TGCAGTGCCCGAACTACAGGGTCGGACACTGAAGCTTTCTTT

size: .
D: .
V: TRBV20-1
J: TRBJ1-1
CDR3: CSARSGRAAEAFF
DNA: TGCAGTGCTAGATCTGGGAGGGCGGCTGAAGCTTTCTTT

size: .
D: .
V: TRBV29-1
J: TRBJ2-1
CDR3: CSVVSGAGAAYNEQFF
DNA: TGCAGCGTTGTCTCGGGGGCGGGAGCAGCCTACAATGAGCAGTTCTTC

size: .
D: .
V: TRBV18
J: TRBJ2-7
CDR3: CASSPDRREQYF
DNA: TGTGCCAGCTCACCTGATCGGAGGGAGCAGTACTTC

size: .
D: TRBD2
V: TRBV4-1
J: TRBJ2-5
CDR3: CASSQATSGRQETQYF
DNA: TGCGCCAGCAGCCAAGCTACTAGCGGGAGGCAAGAGACCCAGTACTTC

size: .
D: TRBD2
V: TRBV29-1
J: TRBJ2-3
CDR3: CSCEGLEAGLTDTQYF
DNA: TGCAGCTGTGAAGGGCTTGAAGCGGGACTCACAGATACGCAGTATTTT

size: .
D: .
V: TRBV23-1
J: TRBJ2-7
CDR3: CASSLFIWGTFYEQYF
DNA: TGCGCCAGCAGCTTATTCATATGGGGGACTTTCTACGAGCAGTACTTC

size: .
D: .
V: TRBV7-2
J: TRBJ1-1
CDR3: CASSPYRDTLEAFF
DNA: TGTGCCAGCAGCCCTTACAGAGATACTCTTGAAGCTTTCTTT